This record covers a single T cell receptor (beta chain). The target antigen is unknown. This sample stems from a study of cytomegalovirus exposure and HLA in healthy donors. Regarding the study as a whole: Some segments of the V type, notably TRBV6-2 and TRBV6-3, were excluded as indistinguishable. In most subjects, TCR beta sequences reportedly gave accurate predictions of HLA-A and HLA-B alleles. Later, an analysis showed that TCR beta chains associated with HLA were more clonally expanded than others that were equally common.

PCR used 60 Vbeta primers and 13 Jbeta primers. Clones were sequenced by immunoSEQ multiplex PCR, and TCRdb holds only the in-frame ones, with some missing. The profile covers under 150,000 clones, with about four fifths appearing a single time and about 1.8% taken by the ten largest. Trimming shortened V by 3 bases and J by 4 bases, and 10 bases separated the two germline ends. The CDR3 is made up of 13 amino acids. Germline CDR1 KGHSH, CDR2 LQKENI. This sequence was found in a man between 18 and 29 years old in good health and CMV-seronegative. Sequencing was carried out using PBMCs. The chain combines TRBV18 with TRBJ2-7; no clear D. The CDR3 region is CASSPIVQYEQYF. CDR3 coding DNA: TGTGCCAGCTCACCGATTGTACAATACGAGCAGTACTTC.